This T cell receptor (beta chain) was sequenced for a study of T cell clones after liver transplantation. Study summary: Liver transplant recipients had immunosuppression withdrawal attempted within 2 years. Tolerance: complete withdrawal held at least one year, liver enzymes staying within twice normal. Blood was drawn pre-transplant, before withdrawal, and after full or failed withdrawal. Overall study results and limits: The donor-reactive repertoire was only partly measurable in two subjects, lacking donor cells.

Only in-frame clones appear in the TCRdb table, and some are missing; sequencing was by immunoSEQ multiplex PCR. The repertoire holds some 110,000 clones, with approximately 78% as singletons. With respect to this clone: Its antigen is undetermined.

The sample in question was CD4+ T cells from blood, obtained before liver transplant. The receptor was derived from a human donor who received a liver transplant.

The CDR3 DNA reads as TGTGCCAGCAGCTTCATGCTACAGCCCCAGCATTTT. It encodes CASSFMLQPQHF. V gene TRBV7-9 combines with J gene TRBJ1-5, with D uncertain. The CDR3 is 12 amino acids. V shed 3 bases and J shed 7 bases, with 7 bases lying between them. Germline lookup yields CDR1 SEHNR and CDR2 FQNEAQ (reference sequence).